The 8 T cell receptor beta chains presented below share a single source sample, sequenced in a study of CD8+ T cells in alopecia areata. RNA was isolated and reverse transcribed to cDNA, the sequencing template. Here immunoSEQ multiplex PCR was the method, and the copy in TCRdb shows in-frame clones only, minus some. The sample yields approximately 11,000 clones, about 53% seen once. In alopecia areata patients, both lesional scalp punch biopsies and peripheral blood were collected. Sequencing was performed on skin. All receptors come from a human donor with alopecia areata.

The gene calls are TRBV27 and TRBJ2-1, with D unresolved. V was pared by 0 bases and J by 3 bases, with 3 bases between. The CDR3 runs 13 residues. Per germline, CDR1 MNHEY and CDR2 SMNVEV (reference sequence). CDR3: CASSLSYYNEQFF. CDR3 nucleotide sequence: TGTGCCAGCAGTTTATCCTACTACAATGAGCAGTTCTTC.

The chain carries TRBV10-1 and TRBJ2-2; 12 bases line up with TRBD2. The germline CDR1 and CDR2 sequences are WNHNN and SYGVQD (reference sequence). CDR3 length: 15 amino acids. The trim removed 7 bases at V and 6 bases at J, leaving 6 bases unmatched. The CDR3 bases are TGCGCCAGCAATAGACTAGCGGGAGAGGCCGGGGAGCTGTTTTTT. Protein: CASNRLAGEAGELFF.

The chain is built from TRBV30 and TRBJ1-1; D remains ambiguous. This CDR3 has 12 amino acids. CDR1 and CDR2 (germline): GTSNPN, SVGIG (reference sequence). V was trimmed by 4 bases and J by 3 bases, leaving 9 bases between them. The CDR3 protein is CAWTGPYTEAFF. CDR3 sequence (DNA): TGTGCCTGGACAGGCCCTTACACTGAAGCTTTCTTT.

This rearrangement joins TRBV7-2 to TRBJ2-7; TRBD1 aligns across 9 bases. CDR3 length equals 15 residues. V shed 5 bases and J 2 bases; nucleotides not matched to a gene: 7. Germline V lookup: CDR1 SGHTA, CDR2 FQGNSA. The CDR3 reads CASSIRDRVTYEQYF. The CDR3, as DNA: TGTGCCAGCAGCATCCGGGACAGGGTTACCTACGAGCAGTACTTC.

The rearrangement uses TRBV6-5 and TRBJ2-7; the D is unclear. Germline CDR1 reads MNHEY; CDR2 reads SVGAGI. The CDR3 has 13 residues. V lost 8 bases and J 1 base, leaving 12 bases between the germline ends. DNA of the CDR3: TGTGCCAGCTTAAGTCGGGCGTCCTACGAGCAGTACTTC. Protein: CASLSRASYEQYF.

This clone was seen only a few times. V usage is TRBV7-8 and J usage is TRBJ2-5; maybe TRBD2 (7 bases). The CDR3 runs 17 residues. V shed 8 bases and J shed 1 base, with 23 bases lying between them. The germline V gene has CDR1 SGHVS and CDR2 FQNEAQ. CDR3 amino acids: CASLVVGARGRQETQYF. CDR3 bases: TGTGCCAGCCTGGTTGTTGGGGCGCGGGGGCGCCAAGAGACCCAGTACTTC.

This clone was recorded a few times. The chain recombines TRBV4-2 with TRBJ2-1; perhaps TRBD2 as D (5 bases). The CDR3 sequence is 15 residues long. The germline CDR1 and CDR2 sequences are LGHNA and YNFKEQ. V dropped 1 base and J dropped 2 bases, with 9 bases sitting between them. This CDR3 reads CASSQVVGAYNEQFF. The CDR3 DNA reads TGTGCCAGCAGCCAAGTCGTCGGGGCCTACAATGAGCAGTTCTTC.

This chain connects TRBV2 to TRBJ2-4; perhaps TRBD1 as D (6 bases). V was trimmed by 11 bases and J by 0 bases, leaving 17 bases between them. The germline CDR1 and CDR2 sequences are SNHLY and FYNNEI. The CDR3 consists of 15 residues. The CDR3, as DNA: TGTGCCGGCAAGGGGGTTTTCCTAGCCAAAAACATTCAGTACTTC. It encodes CAGKGVFLAKNIQYF.